This TCR beta chain was sequenced in a study of shared clonotypes between healthy human individuals (dated by TCRdb to 2020 to 2022). In terms of the full investigation: The cohort included three men and a couple of women between 18 and 49 years of age. For each donor, CD4 naive and CD4 memory were each given three plates, CD8 naive was given two plates, and CD8 memory was given one plate. To estimate repertoire size and how much clonotype sharing occurs between individuals, the study deeply sequenced the blood TCR repertoires of about five healthy adults. To increase sequencing depth and limit assay-specific biases, different laboratories used diverse techniques to prepare libraries and sequence TCR repertoires. Leukapheresis yielded between about 0.94 and 8.9 billion PBMCs per donor. General study outcomes and caveats: Rarefaction of sorted-subset datasets indicated incomplete sequencing despite the large sequencing depth. Because the study included a small number of donors, the genetic and exposure-history diversity represented was limited. Sampling was restricted to blood, and TCR repertoires in tissue are likely to differ from TCR repertoires in blood. Pairwise subsampling led to the expectation that sequencing depth would affect the degree of clonotype sharing among donors. Larger estimated clonotype richness was generally found for naive subsets than for memory subsets. About 4.5% of naive CD4, 3.5% of naive CD8, around 2.3% of memory CD4, and about 0.4% of memory CD8 clonotypes were shared across a few donors. Compared with non-shared clonotypes, clonotypes shared by all four sorted-subset donors had higher generation probabilities.

In this sample, this clone turned up a few times. No cognate antigen has been identified for it. Base-call qualities are not available, and no considerably larger clone is one nucleotide away. The donors were healthy, HIV-negative adults with no recently reported acute infections or vaccinations. All donors were Caucasian adults living in Nashville, Tennessee, USA. CD4+ T cells were enriched by magnetic negative selection; naive cells were then positively selected on CD45RA, and the negative fraction formed the memory subset. After blood collection by leukapheresis, PBMCs were isolated using Ficoll-Histopaque density gradient centrifugation and then cryopreserved in the vapor phase of liquid nitrogen. Analytical flow cytometry was used to check the purity and quantity of each magnetically sorted T cell population. From each sorted fraction, genomic DNA was isolated and quantified by UV absorbance on a Nanodrop 2000c.

Using the deep immunoSEQ assay, multiplex PCR amplified TCR CDR3 regions from genomic DNA. Genomic DNA extracted from each cell subset was distributed evenly over all wells of several immunoSEQ 96-well plates, and each plate served as one replicate. For sorted subsets, roughly 0.2 ug genomic DNA, equal to 30,000 or so T cell genomes, was loaded into each replicate PCR. The purified libraries were quantified using a Qubit 3.0 fluorometer, sized with a Bioanalyzer 2100, and then quantified again using the KAPA Library Quantification kit. Every immunoSEQ 96-well plate was sequenced on a separate single-read 150-cycle Illumina NextSeq 550 flow cell. The study's own analysis went as follows. Because the immunoSEQ output included only junctional sequences and no quality scores, the filtering could not be the same as the filtering used for full-length reads. Sequences were annotated with PyIR, a Python wrapper for IgBLAST v1.9, using IMGT germline references to assign V/J genes and CDR3. Reads were removed for weak V/J assignments (E-value above 1e-6), missing CDR3, stop codons, out-of-frame junctions, or ambiguous translated residues. V3J clonotypes were defined as sequences sharing the same inferred V gene, J gene, and CDR3 amino acid sequence. The percentage overlap between two repertoires was calculated by dividing the number of shared unique clonotypes by the size of the smaller repertoire. Three approaches were used to assess repertoire richness: RTK rarefaction, the Chao1 estimator, and Recon v2.1 estimates of unobserved clonotypes. Generation probabilities for all TCRbeta clonotypes obtained by the gDNA method from a few donors were computed using OLGA. Held by TCRdb, this immuneACCESS table contains in-frame sequences only and omits some clones. Under half of the omission traces to an unresolved V gene where checked; the cause of the rest is unknown. For V, J and clone size, that table is used; D and trimming come from the DNA. This sample gives about 2,500,000 clones in total; roughly 92% of them show up just once. The ten most abundant clones make up around 0.14% of the sample.

The germline V gene (reference sequence) sets CDR1 to GTSNPN and CDR2 to SVGIG. The CDR3 starts with the cysteine, ends with the phenylalanine, and has 15 residues. Left in the record is the CDR3 DNA by itself, 45 bases read in frame from the first base. Trimmed from V: 3 bases; trimmed from J: 4 bases; junction bases lacking a gene match: 8. The sample taken for sequencing was naive CD4+ T cells sorted from blood. This specimen's cell subset or site label, per the study, means: CD45RA+ positively selected. This sequence uses TRBV30 and TRBJ1-2, and TRBD1 aligns with 10 junction nucleotides. This clonotype was obtained from a man between 18 and 29 years old in good health. CDR3 reads: CAWRKAGTGAYGYTF. The bases are TGTGCCTGGAGAAAGGCCGGGACAGGGGCCTATGGCTACACCTTC. Supplemented by the reference TRBV30 and TRBJ1-2 proteins around the CDR3, the complete variable domain is SQTIHQWPATLVQPVGSPLSLECTVEGTSNPNLYWYRQAAGRGLQLLFYSVGIGQISSEVPQNLSASRPQDRQFILSSKKLLLSDSGFYLCAWRKAGTGAYGYTFGSGTRLTVV.